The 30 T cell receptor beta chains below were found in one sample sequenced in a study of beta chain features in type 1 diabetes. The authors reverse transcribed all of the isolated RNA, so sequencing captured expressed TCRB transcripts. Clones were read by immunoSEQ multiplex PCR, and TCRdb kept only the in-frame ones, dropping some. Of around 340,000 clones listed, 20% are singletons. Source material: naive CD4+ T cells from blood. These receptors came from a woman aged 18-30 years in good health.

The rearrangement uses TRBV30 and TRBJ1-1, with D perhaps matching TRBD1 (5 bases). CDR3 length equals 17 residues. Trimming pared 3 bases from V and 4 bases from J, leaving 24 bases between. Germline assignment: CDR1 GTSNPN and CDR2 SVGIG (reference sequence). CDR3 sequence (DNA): TGTGCCTGGAGAAGTAACCCCTGGGGTCAGGGAGGCACTGAAGCTTTCTTT. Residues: CAWRSNPWGQGGTEAFF.

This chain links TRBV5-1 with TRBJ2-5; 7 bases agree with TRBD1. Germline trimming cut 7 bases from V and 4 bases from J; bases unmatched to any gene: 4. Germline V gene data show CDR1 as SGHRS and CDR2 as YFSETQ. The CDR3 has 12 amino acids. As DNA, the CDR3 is TGCGCCAGCCACAGGGGTGCAGAGACCCAGTACTTC. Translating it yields CASHRGAETQYF.

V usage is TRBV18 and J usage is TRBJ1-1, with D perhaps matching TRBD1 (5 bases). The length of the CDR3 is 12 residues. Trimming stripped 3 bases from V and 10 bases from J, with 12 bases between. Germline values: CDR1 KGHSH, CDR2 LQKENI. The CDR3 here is CASSPWTGGAFF. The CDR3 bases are TGTGCCAGCTCACCCTGGACGGGGGGAGCTTTCTTT.

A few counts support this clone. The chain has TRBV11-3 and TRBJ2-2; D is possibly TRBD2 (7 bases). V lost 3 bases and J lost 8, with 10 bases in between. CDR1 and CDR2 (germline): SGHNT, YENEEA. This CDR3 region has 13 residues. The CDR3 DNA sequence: TGTGCCAGCAGCTTGCGGGGGCCGGGGGAGCTGTTTTTT. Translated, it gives CASSLRGPGELFF.

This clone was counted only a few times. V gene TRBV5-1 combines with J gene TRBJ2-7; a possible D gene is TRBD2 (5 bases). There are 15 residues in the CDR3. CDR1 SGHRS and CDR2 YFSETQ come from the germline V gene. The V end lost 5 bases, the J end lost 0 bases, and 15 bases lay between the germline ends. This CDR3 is CASRASPGSSYEQYF. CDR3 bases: TGCGCCAGCAGAGCTAGCCCGGGGAGCTCCTACGAGCAGTACTTC.

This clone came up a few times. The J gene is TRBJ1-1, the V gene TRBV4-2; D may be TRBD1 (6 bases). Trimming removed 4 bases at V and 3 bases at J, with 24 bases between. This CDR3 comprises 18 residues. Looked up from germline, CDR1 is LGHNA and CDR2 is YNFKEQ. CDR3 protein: CASSPWFPGGAGYTEAFF. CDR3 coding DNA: TGTGCCAGCAGCCCGTGGTTCCCGGGGGGGGCTGGTTACACTGAAGCTTTCTTT.

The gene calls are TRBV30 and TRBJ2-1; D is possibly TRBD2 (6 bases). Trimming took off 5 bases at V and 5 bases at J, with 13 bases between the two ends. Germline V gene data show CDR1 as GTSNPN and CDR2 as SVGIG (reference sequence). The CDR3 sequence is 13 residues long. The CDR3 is CAWGRRGNNEQFF. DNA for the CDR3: TGTGCCTGGGGGCGGAGGGGCAACAATGAGCAGTTCTTC.

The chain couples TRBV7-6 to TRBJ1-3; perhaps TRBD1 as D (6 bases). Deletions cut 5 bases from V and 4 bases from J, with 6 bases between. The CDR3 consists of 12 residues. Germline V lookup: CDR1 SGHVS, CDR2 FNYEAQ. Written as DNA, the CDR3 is TGTGCCAGCAGCGGACAGGGAAACACCATATATTTT. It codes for CASSGQGNTIYF. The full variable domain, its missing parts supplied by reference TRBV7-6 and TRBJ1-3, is GAGVSQSPRYKVTKRGQDVALRCDPISGHVSLYWYRQALGQGPEFLTYFNYEAQQDKSGLPNDRFSAERPEGSISTLTIQRTEQRDSAMYRCASSGQGNTIYFGEGSWLTVV.

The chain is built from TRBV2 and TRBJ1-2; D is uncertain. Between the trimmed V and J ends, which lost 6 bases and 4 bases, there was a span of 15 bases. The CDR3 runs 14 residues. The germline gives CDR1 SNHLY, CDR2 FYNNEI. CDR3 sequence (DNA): TGTGCCAGCAGCGGTAACCGGGAGAGCTATGGCTACACCTTC. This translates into CASSGNRESYGYTF.

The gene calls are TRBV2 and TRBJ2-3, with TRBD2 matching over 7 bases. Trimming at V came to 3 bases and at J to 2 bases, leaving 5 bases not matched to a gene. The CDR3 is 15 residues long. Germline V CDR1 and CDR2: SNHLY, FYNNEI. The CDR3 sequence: CASSEASGFTDTQYF. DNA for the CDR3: TGTGCCAGCAGTGAGGCTAGCGGATTCACAGATACGCAGTATTTT. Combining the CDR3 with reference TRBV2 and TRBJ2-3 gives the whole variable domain EPEVTQTPSHQVTQMGQEVILRCVPISNHLYFYWYRQILGQKVEFLVSFYNNEISEKSEIFDDQFSVERPDGSNFTLKIRSTKLEDSAMYFCASSEASGFTDTQYFGPGTRLTVL.

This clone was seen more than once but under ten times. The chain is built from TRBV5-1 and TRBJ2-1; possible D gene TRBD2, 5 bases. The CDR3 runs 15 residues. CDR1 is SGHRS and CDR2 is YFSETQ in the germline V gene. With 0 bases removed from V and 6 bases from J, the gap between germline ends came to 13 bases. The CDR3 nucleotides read TGCGCCAGCAGCTTGGCCGCAGGACTGATCAATGAGCAGTTCTTC. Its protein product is CASSLAAGLINEQFF.

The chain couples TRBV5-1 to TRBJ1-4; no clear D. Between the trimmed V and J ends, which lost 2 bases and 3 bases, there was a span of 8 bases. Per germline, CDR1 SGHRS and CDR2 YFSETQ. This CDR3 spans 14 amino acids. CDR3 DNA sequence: TGCGCCAGCAGCTTACAGACCTCTAATGAAAAACTGTTTTTT. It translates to CASSLQTSNEKLFF.

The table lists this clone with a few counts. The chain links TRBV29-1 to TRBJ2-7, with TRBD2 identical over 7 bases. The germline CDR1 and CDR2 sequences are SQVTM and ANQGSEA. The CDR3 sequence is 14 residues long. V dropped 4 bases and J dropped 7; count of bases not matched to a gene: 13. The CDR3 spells CSVGWGLTLGEQYF. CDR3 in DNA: TGCAGCGTTGGATGGGGACTAACCTTAGGGGAGCAGTACTTC.

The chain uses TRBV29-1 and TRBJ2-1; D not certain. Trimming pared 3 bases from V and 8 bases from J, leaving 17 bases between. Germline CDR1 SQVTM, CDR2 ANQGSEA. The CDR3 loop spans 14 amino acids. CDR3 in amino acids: CSVERPRLSDEQFF. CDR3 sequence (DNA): TGCAGCGTTGAGAGGCCCCGTCTCTCCGATGAGCAGTTCTTC.

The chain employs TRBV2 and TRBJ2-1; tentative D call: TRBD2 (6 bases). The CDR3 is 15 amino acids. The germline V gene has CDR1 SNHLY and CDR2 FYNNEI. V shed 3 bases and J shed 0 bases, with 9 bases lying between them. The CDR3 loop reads CASSEEGSSYNEQFF. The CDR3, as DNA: TGTGCCAGCAGTGAGGAGGGGAGCTCCTACAATGAGCAGTTCTTC.

In DNA form, the CDR3 reads TGTGCCAGCAGCCCAAGACAGGGAGGATCCCACACCTTC. Protein product: CASSPRQGGSHTF. V usage is TRBV7-2 and J usage is TRBJ1-2; 7 nucleotides match TRBD1. Unmatched junction bases numbered 12, after V lost 5 bases and J lost 12 bases. CDR1 SGHTA and CDR2 FQGNSA come from the germline V gene. The CDR3 runs to 13 residues.

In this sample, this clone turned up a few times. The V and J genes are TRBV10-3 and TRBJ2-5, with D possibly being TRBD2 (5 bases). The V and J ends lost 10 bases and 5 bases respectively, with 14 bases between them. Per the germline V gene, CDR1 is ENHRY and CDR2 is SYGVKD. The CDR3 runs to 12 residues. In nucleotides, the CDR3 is TGTGCCAGCCGCCCCGAGGGCGAGACCCAGTACTTC. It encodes CASRPEGETQYF.

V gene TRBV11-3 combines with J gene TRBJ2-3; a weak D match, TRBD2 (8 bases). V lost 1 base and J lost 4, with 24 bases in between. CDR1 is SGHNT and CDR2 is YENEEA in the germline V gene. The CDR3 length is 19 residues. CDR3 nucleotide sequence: TGTGCCAGCAGCTTAGGGCCCGGGACAGCGGGGGCGTCGGCAGATACGCAGTATTTT. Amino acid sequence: CASSLGPGTAGASADTQYF. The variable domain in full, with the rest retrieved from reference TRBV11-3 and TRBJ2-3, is EAGVVQSPRYKIIEKKQPVAFWCNPISGHNTLYWYLQNLGQGPELLIRYENEEAVDDSQLPKDRFSAERLKGVDSTLKIQPAELGDSAVYLCASSLGPGTAGASADTQYFGPGTRLTVL.

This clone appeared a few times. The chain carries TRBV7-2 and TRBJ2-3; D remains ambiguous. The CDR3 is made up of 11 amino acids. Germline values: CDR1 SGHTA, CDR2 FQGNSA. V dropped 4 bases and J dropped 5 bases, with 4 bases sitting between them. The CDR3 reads CASSSRDTQYF. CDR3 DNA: TGTGCCAGCAGCTCTCGAGATACGCAGTATTTT.

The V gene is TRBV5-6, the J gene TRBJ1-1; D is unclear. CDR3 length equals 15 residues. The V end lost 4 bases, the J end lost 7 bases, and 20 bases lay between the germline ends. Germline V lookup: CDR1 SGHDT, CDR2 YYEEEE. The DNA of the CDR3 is TGTGCCAGCAGCCTAATATCTCAGGTTATTGATGAAGCTTTCTTT. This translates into CASSLISQVIDEAFF.

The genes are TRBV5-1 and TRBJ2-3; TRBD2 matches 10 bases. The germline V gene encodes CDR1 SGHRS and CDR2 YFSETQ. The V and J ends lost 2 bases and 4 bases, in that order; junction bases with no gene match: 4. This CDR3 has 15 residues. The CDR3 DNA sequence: TGCGCCAGCAGCTTCGAAGCGGGAGGGGCAGATACGCAGTATTTT. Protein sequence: CASSFEAGGADTQYF.

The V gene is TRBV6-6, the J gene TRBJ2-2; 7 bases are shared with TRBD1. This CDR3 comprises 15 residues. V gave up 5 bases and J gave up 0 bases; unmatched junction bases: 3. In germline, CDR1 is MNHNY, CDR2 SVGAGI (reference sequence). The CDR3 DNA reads TGTGCCAGCAGTGACGGACAGGCGAACACCGGGGAGCTGTTTTTT. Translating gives CASSDGQANTGELFF.

Here the CDR3 reads CASSLLRPSDFRADTQYF. Here the CDR3 DNA reads TGTGCCAGCAGCTTGCTGAGGCCTAGCGATTTTCGAGCAGATACGCAGTATTTT. The chain uses TRBV5-6 and TRBJ2-3, with D possibly TRBD2 on 6 matching bases. The germline V gene has CDR1 SGHDT and CDR2 YYEEEE. With 1 base removed from V and 4 bases from J, the gap between germline ends came to 22 bases. This CDR3 is 18 amino acids long.

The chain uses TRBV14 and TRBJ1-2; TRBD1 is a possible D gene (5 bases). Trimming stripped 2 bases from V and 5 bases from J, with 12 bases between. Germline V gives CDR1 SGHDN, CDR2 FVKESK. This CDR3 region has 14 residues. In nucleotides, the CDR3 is TGTGCCAGCAGCCAAAGTGTGGGGCTTTATGGCTACACCTTC. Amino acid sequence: CASSQSVGLYGYTF.

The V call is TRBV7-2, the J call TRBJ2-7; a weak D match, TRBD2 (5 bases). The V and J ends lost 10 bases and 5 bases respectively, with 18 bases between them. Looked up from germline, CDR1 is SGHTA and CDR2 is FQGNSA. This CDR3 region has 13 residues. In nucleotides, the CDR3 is TGTGCCACCCAGGAGACTACTCTCCACGAGCAGTACTTC. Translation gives CATQETTLHEQYF.

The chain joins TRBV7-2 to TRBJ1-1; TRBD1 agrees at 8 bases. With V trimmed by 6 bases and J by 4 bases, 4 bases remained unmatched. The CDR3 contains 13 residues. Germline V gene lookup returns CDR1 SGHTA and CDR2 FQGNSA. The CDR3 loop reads CASSLTGGTEAFF. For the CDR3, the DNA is TGTGCCAGCAGTTTAACAGGGGGCACTGAAGCTTTCTTT.

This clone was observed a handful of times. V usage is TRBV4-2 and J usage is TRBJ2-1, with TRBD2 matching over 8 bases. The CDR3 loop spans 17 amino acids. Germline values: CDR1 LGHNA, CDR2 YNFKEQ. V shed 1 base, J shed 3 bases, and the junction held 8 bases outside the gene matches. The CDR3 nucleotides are TGTGCCAGCAGCCAAGCTCTCGTAAGCGGGGGCTACAATGAGCAGTTCTTC. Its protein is CASSQALVSGGYNEQFF.

CDR3 bases: TGCGCCAGCAGCTTGATTGGGAGCGAGCAGTACTTC. Its protein product is CASSLIGSEQYF. The chain uses TRBV5-1 and TRBJ2-7; TRBD2 is a possible D gene (5 bases). CDR3 length: 12 residues. The germline V gene encodes CDR1 SGHRS and CDR2 YFSETQ. Between the trimmed V and J ends, which lost 1 base and 6 bases, there was a span of 8 bases.

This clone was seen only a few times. The CDR3 nucleotides are TGTGCTGAGGGGGAAGATGAGCAGTTCTTC. Translated, it gives CAEGEDEQFF. The chain uses TRBV6-1 and TRBJ2-1; possible D gene TRBD1, 6 bases. The germline V gene encodes CDR1 MNHNS and CDR2 SASEGT. The CDR3 has 10 residues.

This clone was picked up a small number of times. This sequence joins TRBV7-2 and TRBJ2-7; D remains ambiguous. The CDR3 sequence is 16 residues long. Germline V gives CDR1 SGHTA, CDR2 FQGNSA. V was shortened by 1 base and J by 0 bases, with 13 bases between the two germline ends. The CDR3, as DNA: TGTGCCAGCAGCTTAGAAACACGGTGGAGCTCCTACGAGCAGTACTTC. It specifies CASSLETRWSSYEQYF. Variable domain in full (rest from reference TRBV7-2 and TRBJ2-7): GAGVSQSPSNKVTEKGKDVELRCDPISGHTALYWYRQSLGQGLEFLIYFQGNSAPDKSGLPSDRFSAERTGGSVSTLTIQRTQQEDSAVYLCASSLETRWSSYEQYFGPGTRLTVT.